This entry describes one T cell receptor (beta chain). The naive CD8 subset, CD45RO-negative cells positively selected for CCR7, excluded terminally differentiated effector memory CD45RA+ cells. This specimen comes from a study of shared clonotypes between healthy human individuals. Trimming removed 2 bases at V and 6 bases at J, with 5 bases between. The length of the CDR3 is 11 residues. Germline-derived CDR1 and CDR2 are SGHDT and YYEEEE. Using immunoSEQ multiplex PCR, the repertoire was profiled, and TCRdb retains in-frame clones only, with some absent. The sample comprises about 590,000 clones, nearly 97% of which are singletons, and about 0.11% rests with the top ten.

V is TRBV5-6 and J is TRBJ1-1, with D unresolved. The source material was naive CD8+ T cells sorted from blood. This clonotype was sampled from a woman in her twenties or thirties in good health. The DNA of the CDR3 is TGTGCCAGCAGCTTTAGTGCTGAAGCTTTCTTT. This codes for CASSFSAEAFF.